The present T cell receptor beta chain was sequenced within a study of blood T cell repertoires in COVID-19. Looking at the study overall: Samples came from the United States, Italy and Spain, spanning acute and convalescent COVID-19. T cells, B-cell-depleted T cells, or PBMCs supplied cDNA or gDNA.

Authors' analysis steps: From reference gene primer amplification, estimates of nucleated cell counts were derived. TCRdb's table, derived via immunoSEQ multiplex PCR, lists solely in-frame clones and lacks some. Clone size and V and J calls were adopted from that table, with D and trimming inferred from the DNA. The repertoire holds 88,000 or so clones, with under 85% as singletons. J was trimmed by 0 bases and V by 5 bases; bases with no gene match: 6. Germline V CDR1 and CDR2: SEHNR, FQNEAQ (reference sequence). The CDR3 consists of 16 residues. The receptor was isolated from a human donor in a cohort sampled during active COVID-19. The chain carries TRBV7-9 and TRBJ1-2; 10 nucleotides align to TRBD1. The sequencing input was peripheral blood. This CDR3 is CASSPRDRGANYGYTF. The CDR3 region has the DNA TGTGCCAGCAGCCCTCGGGACAGGGGAGCTAACTATGGCTACACCTTC.